This T cell receptor (beta chain) was recovered during a study of response to subunit inactivated influenza vaccine. General study results and limits: With each seasonal influenza vaccination, the authors suggested, few new T cells are recruited.

The germline gives CDR1 SGHTA, CDR2 FQGNSA. Trimming pared 6 bases from V and 4 bases from J, leaving 7 bases between. The CDR3 is made up of 12 amino acids. TCRdb re-derived calls from the RT-PCR reads in MiXCR, one entry per CDR3 protein. In the table there are over 800,000 distinct CDR3 sequences, about 20% of which are singletons. As to this clonotype: Its antigen is not identified.

The source is a man aged 45 to 65 who received an inactivated influenza vaccine. The sequencing used PBMCs from blood, collected roughly 5 days after vaccination. The chain couples TRBV7-2 to TRBJ1-3; D unresolved. Here the CDR3 reads CASSTIGNTIYF. CDR3 sequence (DNA): TGTGCCAGCAGTACCATCGGAAACACCATATATTTT.